The 22 T cell receptor beta chains in this list originate from one sample, sequenced in a study of blood T cell repertoires in COVID-19. Here immunoSEQ multiplex PCR was the method, and the copy in TCRdb shows in-frame clones only, minus some. The profile shows around 300,000 clones, approximately 89% of them singletons. The sequenced sample was PBMCs or T cells enriched from blood (not recorded which). The receptors derive from a woman aged 25 to 39 who had recovered from COVID-19.

The rearrangement links TRBV5-1 to TRBJ2-7; 8 nucleotides line up with TRBD1. In germline, CDR1 is SGHRS, CDR2 YFSETQ. The CDR3 totals 16 residues. V lost 0 bases, J lost 0 bases, and 5 bases stayed unmatched. CDR3: CASSLAPDRVSYEQYF. The CDR3, as DNA: TGCGCCAGCAGCTTGGCCCCGGACAGGGTCTCCTACGAGCAGTACTTC.

The chain combines TRBV7-9 with TRBJ2-3; the D is unclear. Germline loops: CDR1 SEHNR, CDR2 FQNEAQ (reference sequence). This CDR3 has 14 residues. V was shortened by 1 base and J by 4 bases, with 9 bases between the two germline ends. The CDR3 loop is CASSLGVTPDTQYF. In nucleotides, the CDR3 is TGTGCCAGCAGCTTAGGAGTCACCCCAGATACGCAGTATTTT.

This chain links TRBV19 with TRBJ2-3; TRBD2 matches 7 bases. Germline CDR1 LNHDA, CDR2 SQIVND (reference sequence). The junction had 8 bases not matched to a gene; V was cut back by 5 bases and J by 3 bases. CDR3 size: 15 residues. This CDR3 reads CASSSPSGETDTQYF. In DNA, the CDR3 is TGTGCCAGTAGTTCCCCTAGCGGAGAGACAGATACGCAGTATTTT. The complete variable domain, with remaining parts taken from reference TRBV19 and TRBJ2-3, reads DGGITQSPKYLFRKEGQNVTLSCEQNLNHDAMYWYRQDPGQGLRLIYYSQIVNDFQKGDIAEGYSVSREKKESFPLTVTSAQKNPTAFYLCASSSPSGETDTQYFGPGTRLTVL.

The rearrangement joins TRBV11-2 to TRBJ2-1; D not resolved. Germline V gives CDR1 SGHAT, CDR2 FQNNGV. V was clipped by 4 bases and J by 9 bases, with 13 bases between them. The CDR3 has 13 residues. CDR3 nucleotide sequence: TGTGCCAGCAGCTATATACGGAGTTCTGAGCAGTTCTTC. This sequence encodes CASSYIRSSEQFF.

This clone showed up just a few times. The chain couples TRBV11-2 to TRBJ2-1; no firm D call. The germline V and J ends were trimmed by 4 bases and 0 bases, with 16 bases remaining between them. Per the germline V gene, CDR1 is SGHAT and CDR2 is FQNNGV. The CDR3 is 17 residues long. CDR3 coding DNA: TGTGCCAGCAGCTCATACCGACTGCTGAGCTCCTACAATGAGCAGTTCTTC. It is translated as CASSSYRLLSSYNEQFF. Full variable domain (missing parts from reference TRBV11-2 and TRBJ2-1): EAGVAQSPRYKIIEKRQSVAFWCNPISGHATLYWYQQILGQGPKLLIQFQNNGVVDDSQLPKDRFSAERLKGVDSTLKIQPAKLEDSAVYLCASSSYRLLSSYNEQFFGPGTRLTVL.

The chain combines TRBV20-1 with TRBJ2-1; D might be TRBD2 (6 bases). Germline-derived CDR1 and CDR2 are DFQATT and SNEGSKA (reference sequence). The CDR3 covers 16 residues. The V and J ends lost 3 bases and 2 bases respectively, with 17 bases between them. CDR3 DNA sequence: TGCAGTGCTAGTGTTTTTCGGGCGGGAACCTACAATGAGCAGTTCTTC. It yields the protein CSASVFRAGTYNEQFF.

The gene calls are TRBV5-6 and TRBJ2-1; 10 nucleotides agree with TRBD2. Germline V gene sequence: CDR1 SGHDT, CDR2 YYEEEE. V was pared by 3 bases and J by 6 bases, with 9 bases of the junction left unmatched. The CDR3 runs to 16 residues. The CDR3 nucleotides are TGTGCCAGCAGCTACGGCCTAGCGGGAGTTGGCAATGAGCAGTTCTTC. It translates to CASSYGLAGVGNEQFF.

This chain links TRBV28 with TRBJ2-3; D not certain. Germline loops: CDR1 MDHEN, CDR2 SYDVKM. Trimming shortened V by 5 bases and J by 0 bases, and 3 bases separated the two germline ends. The CDR3 extends over 12 amino acids. The CDR3 nucleotides are TGTGCCAGCAGTCATAGCACAGATACGCAGTATTTT. Amino acid sequence: CASSHSTDTQYF.

The chain carries TRBV11-3 and TRBJ2-3, with 10 positions matching TRBD1. The germline V gene has CDR1 SGHNT and CDR2 YENEEA. This CDR3 region has 15 residues. V lost 5 bases to trimming and J lost 6 bases; unmatched junction nucleotides: 8. CDR3 amino acids: CASSGRGQGSDTQYF. The CDR3 DNA follows: TGTGCCAGCAGCGGCCGGGGACAGGGGTCCGATACGCAGTATTTT. Drawing the rest from reference TRBV11-3 and TRBJ2-3, the complete variable domain is EAGVVQSPRYKIIEKKQPVAFWCNPISGHNTLYWYLQNLGQGPELLIRYENEEAVDDSQLPKDRFSAERLKGVDSTLKIQPAELGDSAVYLCASSGRGQGSDTQYFGPGTRLTVL.

The chain uses TRBV27 and TRBJ2-1; D is unresolved. V dropped 5 bases and J dropped 4 bases, with 15 bases sitting between them. The CDR3 has 15 amino acids. The germline gives CDR1 MNHEY, CDR2 SMNVEV (reference sequence). The CDR3 DNA sequence: TGTGCCAGCAGTCCTATGGTGAGACTTTACAATGAGCAGTTCTTC. Translating gives CASSPMVRLYNEQFF.

The V gene is TRBV4-1, the J gene TRBJ2-3; 8 positions agree with TRBD2. In germline, CDR1 is MGHRA, CDR2 YSYEKL. J lost 0 bases, V lost 0 bases, and 17 bases had no gene match. The CDR3 has 21 amino acids. The CDR3 sequence is CASSQDEGGGFGRTSTDTQYF. The CDR3 DNA is TGCGCCAGCAGCCAAGATGAAGGCGGGGGGTTTGGACGGACTAGCACAGATACGCAGTATTTT.

This chain connects TRBV28 to TRBJ1-2; 8 nucleotides align to TRBD1. Germline CDR1 reads MDHEN; CDR2 reads SYDVKM. The CDR3 spans 15 residues. Unmatched junction bases numbered 6, after V lost 6 bases and J lost 0 bases. This chain's CDR3 is CASRGRTGTNYGYTF. The DNA for the CDR3 is TGTGCCAGCAGGGGGAGGACAGGGACTAACTATGGCTACACCTTC.

The chain is built from TRBV19 and TRBJ1-4, with 7 bases aligning to TRBD1. Germline CDR1 is LNHDA and CDR2 is SQIVND (reference sequence). CDR3 length: 14 residues. J gave up 6 bases and V 4 bases, and 5 bases lay outside the gene matches. The CDR3 region is CASSRGTVYEKLFF. The CDR3 coding sequence is TGTGCCAGTAGTAGAGGGACAGTATATGAAAAACTGTTTTTT.

The chain is built from TRBV29-1 and TRBJ2-5; no clear D. Per germline, CDR1 SQVTM and CDR2 ANQGSEA. CDR3 size: 15 residues. Trimming took 3 bases from V and 4 from J, leaving 18 bases between them. The CDR3 coding sequence is TGCAGCGTTGAGGAAGAGCACCGAGGCGGAGAGACCCAGTACTTC. Translation: CSVEEEHRGGETQYF.

The chain joins TRBV15 to TRBJ2-2; D is unresolved. Germline V gene lookup returns CDR1 LNHNV and CDR2 YYDKDF (reference sequence). The CDR3 contains 16 residues. Between the trimmed V and J ends, which lost 2 bases and 4 bases, there was a span of 14 bases. The CDR3 loop reads CATSRRLVTGTGELFF. The CDR3 coding sequence is TGTGCCACCAGCAGACGATTAGTGACGGGCACCGGGGAGCTGTTTTTT.

V usage is TRBV11-1 and J usage is TRBJ1-4, with 7 bases aligning to TRBD1. Germline assignment: CDR1 SGHAT and CDR2 FQDESV (reference sequence). This CDR3 comprises 14 residues. The ends lost 5 bases at V and 3 bases at J; junction bases unmatched: 3. In DNA, the CDR3 is TGTGCCAGCAGCCCGGGACAGCCTAATGAAAAACTGTTTTTT. Amino acid sequence: CASSPGQPNEKLFF.

This chain uses TRBV7-9 with TRBJ1-2, with 8 bases that match TRBD1. Germline assignment: CDR1 SEHNR and CDR2 FQNEAQ (reference sequence). CDR3 size: 14 residues. J was trimmed by 10 bases and V by 2 bases; bases with no gene match: 9. This CDR3 reads CASSLTHRGSVYTF. As DNA, the CDR3 is TGTGCCAGCAGCTTAACCCACAGGGGGTCTGTCTACACCTTC.

Details on this clone: One end of the junction is discordant with germline, which a read error may explain. The rearrangement joins TRBV7-7 to TRBJ2-5; D is uncertain. Germline CDR1 SSHAT, CDR2 FNYEAQ (reference sequence). CDR3 length: 15 residues. Written as DNA, the CDR3 is TGTGCTAGCAGCTTAGGTATAGCTATCCAAGAGACCCAGTACTTC. Protein: CASSLGIAIQETQYF.

This chain connects TRBV9 to TRBJ2-1; 10 bases line up with TRBD2. With V trimmed by 4 bases and J by 8 bases, 12 bases remained unmatched. Germline V gives CDR1 SGDLS, CDR2 YYNGEE. The CDR3 extends over 16 amino acids. The chain's CDR3 is CASSTPPSGSRYEQFF. In nucleotides, the CDR3 is TGTGCCAGCAGCACCCCTCCTAGCGGGAGTAGGTATGAGCAGTTCTTC.

The chain links TRBV7-9 to TRBJ1-4; D possibly corresponds to TRBD1 (6 bases). The CDR3 has 12 residues. Germline CDR1 and CDR2: SEHNR and FQNEAQ (reference sequence). The CDR3 here is CATGGLEEKLFF. The CDR3 bases are TGTGCTACGGGGGGGCTTGAGGAAAAACTGTTTTTT.

CDR3 residues: CATRQTELAKNIQYF. The CDR3 DNA sequence: TGTGCCACCAGACAGACAGAGCTAGCCAAAAACATTCAGTACTTC. The chain is built from TRBV15 and TRBJ2-4, with D maybe TRBD1 (5 bases). The CDR3 loop spans 15 amino acids. Trimming took off 6 bases at V and 0 bases at J, with 12 bases between the two ends. The V gene's germline CDR1 is LNHNV and CDR2 YYDKDF (reference sequence).

The chain has TRBV5-1 and TRBJ1-1, with a tentative D call TRBD1 (6 bases). Trimming removed 1 base from V and 4 bases from J, with 20 bases in between. This CDR3 is 17 amino acids long. Germline CDR1 and CDR2: SGHRS and YFSETQ. CDR3 sequence: CASSLLPQGILFTEAFF. DNA for the CDR3: TGCGCCAGCAGCTTGCTCCCGCAGGGGATTTTATTCACTGAAGCTTTCTTT.